This entry features one TCR beta chain sequence. Antigen specificity is unknown. When sampled, the donors appeared nominally healthy, though they likely had unrecorded immune exposures. Germline CDR1 and CDR2: PRHDT and FYEKMQ (reference sequence). The CDR3 is made up of 13 amino acids. Trimming took off 4 bases at V and 8 bases at J, with 11 bases between the two ends. 60 Vbeta and 13 Jbeta primers were used in PCR. The data were produced by immunoSEQ multiplex PCR, yet TCRdb's version contains in-frame clones alone and is incomplete. In the table there are roughly 100,000 clones, 78% of which are singletons. This sample is drawn from a study of cytomegalovirus exposure and HLA in healthy donors. Study-wide results and limits: Later analysis suggested most CMV-associated TCR beta chains were HLA-restricted. In a later analysis, TCR beta V- and J-gene trimming showed a link to a missense DCLRE1C variant.

The sequencing sample was made of PBMCs. This sequence was found in a man aged 25 to 40 in good health and CMV-seronegative. V gene TRBV13 combines with J gene TRBJ1-4; TRBD1 is a possible D gene (6 bases). Here the CDR3 reads CASSYRVSEKLFF. Here the CDR3 DNA reads TGTGCCAGCAGCTACAGGGTATCCGAAAAACTGTTTTTT.